The 5 T cell receptor beta chains given below trace back to one sample, sequenced in a study of cytomegalovirus exposure and HLA in healthy donors. 60 Vbeta and 13 Jbeta primers were used in PCR. Profiled with immunoSEQ multiplex PCR; TCRdb holds only in-frame clones, not every one. The sample contains hundreds of thousands of clones, roughly 80% of which appear only once. Sequenced material: PBMCs. The receptors derive from a man aged 30-40 years in good health and CMV-seronegative.

This chain connects TRBV4-1 to TRBJ2-7, with 9 bases fitting TRBD2. The trim removed 4 bases at V and 0 bases at J, leaving 7 bases unmatched. This CDR3 contains 16 residues. Germline CDR1 MGHRA, CDR2 YSYEKL. CDR3 sequence reads: CASSPRGGGASYEQYF. CDR3 coding DNA: TGCGCCAGCAGCCCGCGGGGCGGGGGGGCCTCCTACGAGCAGTACTTC.

The V call is TRBV7-9, the J call TRBJ2-1; 7 nucleotides line up with TRBD2. This CDR3 has 17 residues. V was pared by 5 bases and J by 0 bases, with 10 bases of the junction left unmatched. Germline V lookup: CDR1 SEHNR, CDR2 FQNEAQ (reference sequence). The CDR3 nucleotides read TGTGCCAGCAGCCACGCTGGGGGGGGGTTCTCCTACAATGAGCAGTTCTTC. The encoded protein is CASSHAGGGFSYNEQFF. The whole variable domain, remainder taken from reference TRBV7-9 and TRBJ2-1, is DTGVSQNPRHKITKRGQNVTFRCDPISEHNRLYWYRQTLGQGPEFLTYFQNEAQLEKSRLLSDRFSAERPKGSFSTLEIQRTEQGDSAMYLCASSHAGGGFSYNEQFFGPGTRLTVL.

The CDR3 region is CASSQSGGPYEQYF. Written as DNA, the CDR3 is TGTGCCAGCAGTCAAAGCGGGGGTCCCTACGAGCAGTACTTC. The chain couples TRBV27 to TRBJ2-7; 8 nucleotides agree with TRBD2. V trimming: 5 bases; J trimming: 2 bases; junction bases outside the gene matches: 5. Per the germline V gene, CDR1 is MNHEY and CDR2 is SMNVEV (reference sequence). The CDR3 loop spans 14 amino acids.

This chain connects TRBV6-6 to TRBJ2-3, with a possible D match to TRBD2 (5 bases). V lost 5 bases and J lost 0, with 12 bases in between. CDR1 and CDR2 from the germline V gene are MNHNY and SVGAGI (reference sequence). The CDR3 totals 15 residues. The CDR3 region is CASSLGVTSTDTQYF. For the CDR3, the DNA is TGTGCCAGCAGTCTGGGAGTTACTAGCACAGATACGCAGTATTTT.

The V and J genes are TRBV18 and TRBJ2-5; unclear D gene. This CDR3 contains 13 residues. Germline CDR1 KGHSH, CDR2 LQKENI. The V end was cut by 4 bases, the J end by 2 bases, with 8 bases between. CDR3 DNA: TGTGCCAGCTCACTAAGCATACAAGAGACCCAGTACTTC. This gives the protein CASSLSIQETQYF.